A selection of T cell receptor beta chains follows, all from one sample in a study of T cells after yellow fever vaccination. TCRdb recomputed calls from the 5' RACE reads with MiXCR, one row per CDR3 protein. The data hold hundreds of thousands of distinct CDR3 sequences, with approximately 4% observed a single time. Sequenced material: PBMCs, taken 5 days after the yellow fever booster vaccination. Receptors were obtained from a man younger than 30 who received the YFV17D yellow fever vaccine. Each CDR3 is given with its conserved first and last residue. The D gene is left open where the match is weak. Where a row states a size, it is once, few, many or the class of an expanded clone; other rows omit it.

NA,TRBJ2-2,14,NA,TRBV6-2/TRBV6-3,CASTWRENTGELFF,TGTGCCAGCACGTGGCGAGAGAACACCGGGGAGCTGTTTTTT
NA,TRBJ1-6,15,NA,TRBV6-5,CASSYRQAPNSPLHF,TGTGCCAGCAGTTACAGGCAGGCCCCTAATTCACCCCTCCACTTT
TRBD1,TRBJ2-7,16,many,TRBV4-3,CASSPGYQGQAYEQYF,TGCGCCAGCAGCCCGGGGTACCAGGGACAGGCCTACGAGCAGTACTTC
NA,TRBJ2-1,14,few,TRBV6-6,CATDLNWSASEQFF,TGTGCCACCGACTTAAATTGGAGCGCAAGTGAGCAGTTCTTC
TRBD2,TRBJ2-2,16,many,TRBV20-1,CSAAGTSGFYTGELFF,TGCAGTGCCGCTGGGACTAGCGGGTTTTACACCGGGGAGCTGTTTTTT
NA,TRBJ2-7,15,few,TRBV9,CASSRTGTYPYEQYF,TGTGCCAGCAGCCGTACCGGGACGTATCCCTACGAGCAGTACTTC
TRBD2,TRBJ2-3,15,few,TRBV20-1,CSAIRLAGTTDTQYF,TGCAGTGCTATCCGTTTAGCGGGGACCACAGATACGCAGTATTTT
TRBD2,TRBJ2-3,15,many,TRBV6-5,CASSYVAGEGDTQYF,TGTGCCAGCAGTTACGTAGCGGGGGAGGGAGATACGCAGTATTTT
NA,TRBJ1-1,16,NA,TRBV7-6,CASSLGQGGMNTEAFF,TGTGCCAGCAGCTTAGGTCAGGGAGGAATGAACACTGAAGCTTTCTTT
NA,TRBJ1-5,15,NA,TRBV7-2,CASSLVDEGNQPQHF,TGTGCCAGCAGCTTAGTCGATGAGGGCAATCAGCCCCAGCATTTT
TRBD1,TRBJ2-2,17,many,TRBV5-1,CASSLEGTGMNTGELFF,TGCGCCAGCAGCTTGGAGGGGACAGGAATGAACACCGGGGAGCTGTTTTTT
NA,TRBJ2-3,13,many,TRBV4-2,CASMGPSTDTQYF,TGTGCCAGCATGGGACCGAGCACAGATACGCAGTATTTT
NA,TRBJ2-7,17,few,TRBV4-1,CASSQDLRQEFSYEQYF,TGCGCCAGCAGCCAAGATCTACGACAGGAATTCTCCTACGAGCAGTACTTC
NA,TRBJ2-2,12,NA,TRBV15,CATSRGTGELFF,TGTGCCACCAGCCGTGGAACCGGGGAGCTGTTTTTT
NA,TRBJ1-1,14,many,TRBV5-1,CASSLRDLNTEAFF,TGCGCCAGCAGCTTGCGGGACTTGAACACTGAAGCTTTCTTT
NA,TRBJ2-3,13,NA,TRBV12-3/TRBV12-4,CASVPTPADTQYF,TGTGCCAGCGTCCCCACGCCGGCAGATACGCAGTATTTT
NA,TRBJ2-3,15,NA,TRBV5-1,CASSLRGRTTDTQYF,TGCGCCAGCAGCTTAAGGGGAAGGACAACAGATACGCAGTATTTT
NA,TRBJ2-3,12,few,TRBV6-2/TRBV6-3,CASSSDGVTQYF,TGTGCCAGCAGTTCCGATGGGGTAACGCAGTATTTT
NA,TRBJ1-1,14,NA,TRBV3-1,CASSQTTGRTEAFF,TGTGCCAGCAGCCAAACTACAGGGCGCACTGAAGCTTTCTTT
NA,TRBJ1-3,16,few,TRBV4-1,CASSPVGRISGNTIYF,TGCGCCAGCAGCCCCGTGGGCCGGATCTCTGGAAACACCATATATTTT
TRBD2,TRBJ2-6,14,few,TRBV10-3,CAISRGAGANVLTF,TGTGCCATCAGTCGGGGGGCTGGGGCCAACGTCCTGACTTTC
TRBD2,TRBJ2-3,16,NA,TRBV7-2,CASKLGGGASTDTQYF,TGTGCCAGCAAGCTTGGCGGGGGGGCTAGCACAGATACGCAGTATTTT
NA,TRBJ1-5,19,few,TRBV4-1,CASSQDSAPKIDSNQPQHF,TGCGCCAGCAGCCAAGATTCGGCCCCCAAGATAGATAGCAATCAGCCCCAGCATTTT
TRBD2,TRBJ2-1,15,few,TRBV20-1,CSASRAGLWANEQFF,TGCAGTGCTTCCCGAGCGGGGCTTTGGGCCAATGAGCAGTTCTTC
NA,TRBJ2-3,12,NA,TRBV10-3,CAISESFDTQYF,TGTGCCATCAGTGAGTCATTTGATACGCAGTATTTT
TRBD2,TRBJ2-5,16,many,TRBV7-8,CASSLARLAGVETQYF,TGTGCCAGCAGCTTAGCGCGGCTAGCGGGGGTTGAGACCCAGTACTTC
NA,TRBJ2-3,15,NA,TRBV2,CASSVLGSSTDTQYF,TGTGCCAGCAGTGTACTGGGGTCTAGCACAGATACGCAGTATTTT
TRBD1,TRBJ1-1,15,NA,TRBV12-3/TRBV12-4,CASSLRPGGDTEAFF,TGTGCCAGCAGTTTAAGGCCAGGGGGAGACACTGAAGCTTTCTTT
TRBD1,TRBJ1-2,14,NA,TRBV20-1,CSASPTGGNYGYTF,TGCAGTGCTAGCCCAACAGGGGGAAACTATGGCTACACCTTC
NA,TRBJ1-2,15,NA,TRBV5-4,CASSLGRAANYGYTF,TGTGCCAGCAGCTTGGGCCGGGCTGCTAACTATGGCTACACCTTC
TRBD2,TRBJ2-1,15,few,TRBV10-3,CAISEQAGGYNEQFF,TGTGCCATCAGTGAGCAAGCGGGGGGATACAATGAGCAGTTCTTC
TRBD1,TRBJ2-3,16,once,TRBV4-3,CASSQDQDRGQDTQYF,TGCGCCAGCAGCCAAGATCAAGACAGGGGGCAAGATACGCAGTATTTT
TRBD2,TRBJ2-3,21,many,TRBV4-1,CASSQVGTSGGTPLYTDTQYF,TGCGCCAGCAGCCAAGTAGGGACTAGCGGGGGGACCCCACTCTACACAGATACGCAGTATTTT
NA,TRBJ2-3,13,few,TRBV15,CATSRRGADTQYF,TGTGCCACCAGCCGCAGGGGCGCAGATACGCAGTATTTT
NA,TRBJ1-1,14,NA,TRBV3-1,CASTWGSSVTEAFF,TGTGCCAGCACTTGGGGGAGTTCGGTCACTGAAGCTTTCTTT
NA,TRBJ2-1,15,few,TRBV9,CASSEVGTQYNEQFF,TGTGCCAGCAGCGAAGTGGGGACACAATACAATGAGCAGTTCTTC
TRBD1,TRBJ1-3,15,few,TRBV20-1,CSARVAGQGGNTIYF,TGCAGTGCTAGAGTAGCTGGACAGGGAGGAAACACCATATATTTT
NA,TRBJ1-6,15,NA,TRBV11-2,CASSLAWGAGFALHF,TGTGCCAGCAGCTTAGCCTGGGGAGCGGGGTTCGCCCTCCACTTT
NA,TRBJ2-2,14,NA,TRBV24-1,CATSEAGAREELFF,TGTGCCACCAGTGAGGCTGGGGCCCGAGAGGAGCTGTTTTTT
NA,TRBJ1-3,15,many,TRBV20-1,CSASPSAAAGNTIYF,TGCAGTGCTAGTCCCTCGGCAGCTGCTGGAAACACCATATATTTT
NA,TRBJ1-6,15,few,TRBV30,CAWMKGVSYNSPLHF,TGTGCCTGGATGAAAGGGGTATCCTATAATTCACCCCTCCACTTT
TRBD2,TRBJ2-3,15,NA,TRBV5-1,CASSTGLAGRDTQYF,TGCGCCAGCAGCACTGGACTAGCGGGCAGAGATACGCAGTATTTT
NA,TRBJ2-7,13,few,TRBV6-5,CASSYGSQVEQYF,TGTGCCAGCAGTTACGGCTCCCAGGTGGAGCAGTACTTC
NA,TRBJ2-3,14,NA,TRBV7-3,CASSLTGPRGTQYF,TGTGCCAGCAGCTTAACGGGACCGAGGGGTACGCAGTATTTT
NA,TRBJ1-2,12,NA,TRBV4-1,CDSSQDLYGYTF,TGCGACAGCAGCCAAGACCTCTATGGCTACACCTTC
NA,TRBJ1-4,14,few,TRBV19,CASSSDRTIGKLFF,TGTGCCAGTAGTAGCGACAGAACCATCGGAAAACTGTTTTTT
NA,TRBJ2-1,13,many,TRBV7-2,CASSPSSYNEQFF,TGTGCCAGCAGCCCGAGCTCCTACAATGAGCAGTTCTTC
NA,TRBJ1-2,11,few,TRBV28,CASRENYGYTF,TGTGCCAGTCGGGAAAACTATGGCTACACCTTC
NA,TRBJ2-5,15,NA,TRBV7-2,CASSLVGADQETQYF,TGTGCCAGCAGCCTCGTCGGCGCGGACCAAGAGACCCAGTACTTC
TRBD1,TRBJ1-2,14,NA,TRBV6-5,CASTLTGGSYGYTF,TGTGCCAGCACACTGACAGGGGGAAGCTATGGCTACACCTTC
NA,TRBJ1-1,14,NA,TRBV28,CASKNSVGGTEAFF,TGTGCCAGCAAAAACTCGGTTGGTGGCACTGAAGCTTTCTTT
NA,TRBJ2-5,18,few,TRBV7-6,CASSLGNAGTVGQETQYF,TGTGCCAGCAGCTTAGGGAACGCAGGGACGGTAGGCCAAGAGACCCAGTACTTC
NA,TRBJ1-2,15,many,TRBV7-9,CASSFGPGTNYGYTF,TGTGCCAGCAGCTTTGGGCCAGGGACTAACTATGGCTACACCTTC
NA,TRBJ1-2,12,NA,TRBV7-9,CASSLGGVGYTF,TGTGCCAGCAGCCTAGGCGGAGTTGGCTACACCTTC
NA,TRBJ1-1,15,many,TRBV9,CASSVGGYPNTEAFF,TGTGCCAGCAGCGTCGGGGGGTATCCGAACACTGAAGCTTTCTTT
NA,TRBJ1-2,12,NA,TRBV20-1,CSARTQGHGYTF,TGCAGTGCCCGAACTCAGGGCCATGGCTACACCTTC
NA,TRBJ1-1,13,NA,TRBV29-1,CSVGIGPNTEAFF,TGCAGCGTTGGAATAGGGCCGAACACTGAAGCTTTCTTT
TRBD2,TRBJ2-7,15,few,TRBV18,CASSPASGARYEQYF,TGTGCCAGCTCACCAGCTAGCGGGGCCCGGTACGAGCAGTACTTC
TRBD1,TRBJ2-5,15,few,TRBV12-5,CASGWGQVTQETQYF,TGTGCTAGTGGTTGGGGACAGGTAACCCAAGAGACCCAGTACTTC
TRBD1,TRBJ1-2,14,few,TRBV4-3,CASSLTNGQGTGHF,TGCGCCAGCAGCCTCACGAATGGACAGGGGACGGGACACTTC